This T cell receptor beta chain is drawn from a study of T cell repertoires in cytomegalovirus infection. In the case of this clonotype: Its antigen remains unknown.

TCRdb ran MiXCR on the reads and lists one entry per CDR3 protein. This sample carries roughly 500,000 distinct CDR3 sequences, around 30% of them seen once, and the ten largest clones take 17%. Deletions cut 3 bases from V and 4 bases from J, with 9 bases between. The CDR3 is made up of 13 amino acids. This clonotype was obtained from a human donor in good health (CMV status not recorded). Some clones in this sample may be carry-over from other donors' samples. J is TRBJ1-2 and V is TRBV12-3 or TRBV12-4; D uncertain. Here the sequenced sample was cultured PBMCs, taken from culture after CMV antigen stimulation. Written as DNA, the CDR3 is TGTGCCAGCAGTTTTGAAGCTACCTATGGCTACACCTTC. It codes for CASSFEATYGYTF.